The next 10 T cell receptor beta chains were all read from a single sample in a study of beta chain features in type 1 diabetes. Their antigen targets remain unknown. Overall study results and limits: There was a moderate but significant shortening of TCRB CDR3s in all four CD4+ subsets of Type 1 diabetes patients.

As every portion of the isolated RNA was reverse transcribed, the sequencing read expressed TCRB transcripts. Sequencing used immunoSEQ multiplex PCR; TCRdb keeps in-frame clones, though not all of them. Of about 260,000 clones listed, around 22% are singletons. Sequences were obtained from naive CD4+ T cells from blood. The receptors here all came from a woman aged 25 to 45 with type 1 diabetes.

This clone was detected a few times. The chain has TRBV7-3 and TRBJ2-7; D is perhaps TRBD2 (5 bases). The CDR3 sequence is 14 residues long. CDR1 and CDR2 (germline): SGHTA, FQGTGA. The V gene lost 5 bases and the J gene lost 1 base, with 12 bases spanning the gap. CDR3 sequence reads: CASSRTSNSYEQYF. The CDR3 DNA sequence: TGTGCCAGCAGCCGGACTTCTAATTCCTACGAGCAGTACTTC. The full variable domain, with the rest looked up from reference TRBV7-3 and TRBJ2-7, is GAGVSQTPSNKVTEKGKYVELRCDPISGHTALYWYRQSLGQGPEFLIYFQGTGAADDSGLPNDRFFAVRPEGSVSTLKIQRTERGDSAVYLCASSRTSNSYEQYFGPGTRLTVT.

This clone came up a few times. For the CDR3, the DNA is TGTGCCAGCAGCGTAGGGGACAGTAGAAATCAGCCCCAGCATTTT. This gives the protein CASSVGDSRNQPQHF. This sequence joins TRBV9 and TRBJ1-5, with 7 bases matching TRBD1. Germline-derived CDR1 and CDR2 are SGDLS and YYNGEE. The CDR3 has 15 residues. The trim removed 0 bases at V and 4 bases at J, leaving 4 bases unmatched.

This clone was seen a few times. The chain links TRBV11-2 to TRBJ1-2, with D possibly being TRBD1 (5 bases). Trimming shortened V by 2 bases and J by 7 bases, and 11 bases separated the two germline ends. The germline V gene has CDR1 SGHAT and CDR2 FQNNGV. The CDR3 length is 13 residues. The CDR3 DNA follows: TGTGCCAGCAGCTTATTGTTAGGGGCTGGCTACACCTTC. Protein product: CASSLLLGAGYTF.

This chain connects TRBV7-8 to TRBJ2-1, with 15 bases matching TRBD2. Germline V gene sequence: CDR1 SGHVS, CDR2 FQNEAQ. The CDR3 extends over 16 amino acids. With 4 bases clipped from V and 4 bases from J, the junction kept 2 bases outside the gene matches. CDR3 in DNA: TGTGCCAGCAGCTCGGGACTAGCGGGAGGATACAATGAGCAGTTCTTC. Its protein is CASSSGLAGGYNEQFF. Full variable domain (rest looked up from reference TRBV7-8 and TRBJ2-1): GAGVSQSPRYKVAKRGQDVALRCDPISGHVSLFWYQQALGQGPEFLTYFQNEAQLDKSGLPSDRFFAERPEGSVSTLKIQRTQQEDSAVYLCASSSGLAGGYNEQFFGPGTRLTVL.

This clone was counted a few times. This rearrangement joins TRBV15 to TRBJ2-7; D not resolved. The CDR3 contains 14 residues. The germline V gene has CDR1 LNHNV and CDR2 YYDKDF (reference sequence). The germline V and J ends were trimmed by 0 bases and 9 bases, with 15 bases remaining between them. The CDR3 sequence is CATSRDKDTTGQYF. DNA for the CDR3: TGTGCCACCAGCAGAGATAAAGATACTACGGGGCAGTACTTC.

The chain is built from TRBV7-3 and TRBJ2-3; 9 bases fit TRBD2. V gave up 1 base and J gave up 5 bases; unmatched junction bases: 7. CDR3 length equals 16 residues. CDR1 and CDR2 from the germline V gene are SGHTA and FQGTGA. The CDR3 reads CASSLSGRARGDTQYF. In DNA, the CDR3 is TGTGCCAGCAGCTTAAGCGGGAGGGCCCGGGGAGATACGCAGTATTTT.

This clone was observed a handful of times. The chain joins TRBV16 to TRBJ2-1, with a tentative D call TRBD2 (5 bases). The CDR3 runs 16 residues. With 0 bases removed from V and 0 bases from J, the gap between germline ends came to 9 bases. CDR1 and CDR2 from the germline V gene are KGHSY and FQNENV. The CDR3 nucleotides read TGTGCCAGCAGCCAATCGGACTGGCCCTCCTACAATGAGCAGTTCTTC. This encodes CASSQSDWPSYNEQFF.

This clone was counted between two and nine times. The CDR3 DNA reads as TGTGCCAGTAGTACCAGGACAGGGTTGAGCACAGATACGCAGTATTTT. Protein: CASSTRTGLSTDTQYF. The V gene is TRBV19, the J gene TRBJ2-3, with TRBD1 matching over 8 bases. Germline trimming cut 4 bases from V and 0 bases from J; bases unmatched to any gene: 6. CDR1 and CDR2 from the germline V gene are LNHDA and SQIVND (reference sequence). The CDR3 has 16 residues.

V is TRBV2 and J is TRBJ2-1; 10 bases fit TRBD2. This CDR3 spans 14 amino acids. CDR1 and CDR2 (germline): SNHLY, FYNNEI. CDR3: CATQLAGVVDEQFF. The CDR3 bases are TGTGCGACCCAGCTAGCGGGGGTCGTGGATGAGCAGTTCTTC.

Only a few counts were recorded for this clone. In DNA, the CDR3 is TGCAGCGCTGGGACAGAGGAGCGGGAGCTGTTTTTT. It is translated as CSAGTEERELFF. The chain is built from TRBV29-1 and TRBJ2-2; 7 nucleotides agree with TRBD1. Germline trimming cut 7 bases from V and 9 bases from J; bases unmatched to any gene: 8. CDR1 is SQVTM, CDR2 ANQGSEA, per germline. CDR3 length: 12 amino acids.